At least ten counts were recorded for the clone carrying this T cell receptor beta chain. Its target is not known. RNA transcripts yielded amplified TCR beta CDR3 regions. Initially, a first-round RT-PCR of the TCR CDR3 employed the HTBI primer set. MiXCR, run by TCRdb on the multiplex PCR reads, gives a single entry per CDR3 protein. In the table there are 700,000 to 950,000 distinct CDR3 sequences, about a third of which are singletons. The sample is drawn from a study of T cells in Graves' hyperthyroidism and ophthalmopathy. General study points: It was a median around 6 months before onset that the model predicted ophthalmopathy. By a 13 V-J model, ophthalmopathy was set apart from stable hyperthyroidism.

These patients, aged 18 to 65, had recently diagnosed hyperthyroidism lasting under 2 months. Exclusion of patients followed from uncontrolled infection, other autoimmune disease, pregnancy or lactation. V gave up 1 base and J gave up 6 bases; unmatched junction bases: 2. The CDR3 has 15 residues. Germline V gene data show CDR1 as SGHVS and CDR2 as FQNEAQ. Sequenced sample: blood. The clonotype originates from a woman between 40 and 55 years old with Graves' hyperthyroidism. The gene calls are TRBV7-8 and TRBJ1-6; 8 positions match TRBD1. CDR3 sequence reads: CASSLDDRGNSPLHF. CDR3 coding DNA: TGTGCCAGCAGCTTAGACGACAGGGGTAATTCACCCCTCCACTTT.